This T cell receptor beta chain comes out of a study of blood T cells in healthy people across ages. Every donor provided 7.5 to 10 milliliters of peripheral blood. This CDR3 is 15 amino acids long. CDR1 is SGHAT and CDR2 is FQNNGV in the germline V gene. Deletions cut 1 base from V and 3 bases from J, with 10 bases between. Using a J-beta primer mix together with a sample-barcoded 5' primer, a second PCR was run for about 6 to 11 cycles. TCRdb re-called the 5' RACE reads through MiXCR, storing one row per CDR3 protein. Counted here are 600,000 or so distinct CDR3 sequences, roughly 30% occurring once; the ten biggest clones make up approximately 14%.

The rearrangement links TRBV11-2 to TRBJ1-3; D unclear. The receptor comes from an elderly woman in good health. Specimen: blood. In DNA, the CDR3 is TGTGCCAGCAGCTTAGTAGGTTCTTTTGGAAACACCATATATTTT. Amino acid sequence: CASSLVGSFGNTIYF.